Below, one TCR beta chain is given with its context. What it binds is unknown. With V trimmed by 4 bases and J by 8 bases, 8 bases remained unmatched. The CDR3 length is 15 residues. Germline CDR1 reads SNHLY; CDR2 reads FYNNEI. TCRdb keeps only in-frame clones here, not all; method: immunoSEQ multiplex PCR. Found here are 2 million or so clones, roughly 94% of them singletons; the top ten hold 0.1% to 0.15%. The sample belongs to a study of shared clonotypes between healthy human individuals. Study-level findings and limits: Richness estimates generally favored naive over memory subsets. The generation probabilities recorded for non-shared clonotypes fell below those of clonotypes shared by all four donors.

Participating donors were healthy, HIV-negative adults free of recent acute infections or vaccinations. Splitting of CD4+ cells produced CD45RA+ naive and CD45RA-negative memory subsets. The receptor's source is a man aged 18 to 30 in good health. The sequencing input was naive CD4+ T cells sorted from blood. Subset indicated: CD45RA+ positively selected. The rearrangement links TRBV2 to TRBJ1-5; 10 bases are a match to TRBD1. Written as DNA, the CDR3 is TGTGCCAGCAGTGTTTTAGGACAGGGGGTTGAGCCCCAGCATTTT. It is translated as CASSVLGQGVEPQHF.